These 8 T cell receptor beta chains came from one sample sequenced in a study of cytomegalovirus exposure and HLA in healthy donors. Use of 60 Vbeta and 13 Jbeta primers characterized the PCR. Sequencing was performed with immunoSEQ multiplex PCR; in TCRdb, only in-frame clones are kept and a portion is missing. The sample records some 150,000 clones, around three quarters being singletons. Sequencing was done on a sample of PBMCs. The receptors here all came from a woman aged 30 to 39 in good health and CMV-seropositive.

The chain has TRBV6-5 and TRBJ1-2; a possible D gene is TRBD1 (6 bases). The CDR3 loop spans 15 amino acids. Germline lookup yields CDR1 MNHEY and CDR2 SVGAGI. Trimming stripped 6 bases from V and 7 bases from J, with 21 bases between. CDR3 protein: CASSQGGGRTGGYTF. CDR3 in DNA: TGTGCCAGCAGCCAAGGCGGGGGGCGCACAGGTGGCTACACCTTC.

The gene calls are TRBV4-1 and TRBJ2-5; 9 nucleotides line up with TRBD2. The tail of the sequence fits TRBJ2-7 better, so the J call may be wrong. The germline CDR1 and CDR2 sequences are MGHRA and YSYEKL. The CDR3 totals 15 residues. The CDR3 region is CASSQTIAGAYEQYF. CDR3 DNA sequence: TGCGCCAGCAGCCAAACAATAGCGGGAGCCTACGAGCAGTACTTC.

The chain recombines TRBV6-1 with TRBJ2-7; D possibly corresponds to TRBD2 (6 bases). This CDR3 comprises 13 residues. V lost 7 bases and J 2 bases, leaving 12 bases between the germline ends. Germline-derived CDR1 and CDR2 are MNHNS and SASEGT. In DNA form, the CDR3 reads TGTGCCAGCACGATCGGCGGGGCCTACGAGCAGTACTTC. Protein: CASTIGGAYEQYF.

This clone turned up a few times. This sequence joins TRBV11-2 and TRBJ1-5, with D unresolved. CDR3 length: 15 amino acids. Trimming removed 0 bases at V and 5 bases at J, with 11 bases between. Germline CDR1 SGHAT, CDR2 FQNNGV. The chain's CDR3 is CASSLDLQSHQPQHF. The DNA of the CDR3 is TGTGCCAGCAGCTTAGATCTCCAGTCTCATCAGCCCCAGCATTTT.

Only a few counts were recorded for this clone. The genes are TRBV7-2 and TRBJ2-7, with a tentative D call TRBD2 (5 bases). There are 14 residues in the CDR3. Trimming took off 1 base at V and 3 bases at J, with 10 bases between the two ends. Germline loops: CDR1 SGHTA, CDR2 FQGNSA. Here the CDR3 DNA reads TGTGCCAGCAGCTTAGGATTAGGGAGCTACGAGCAGTACTTC. This codes for CASSLGLGSYEQYF.

The rearrangement uses TRBV5-1 and TRBJ1-2; D may be TRBD1 (6 bases). Germline V gene sequence: CDR1 SGHRS, CDR2 YFSETQ. V was pared by 1 base and J by 2 bases, with 12 bases between. This CDR3 has 15 amino acids. CDR3 DNA: TGCGCCAGCAGCTTGCAGGTAGGACAGAACTATGGCTACACCTTC. This translates into CASSLQVGQNYGYTF.

V is TRBV5-1 and J is TRBJ1-1; D call uncertain. This CDR3 spans 15 amino acids. Germline lookup yields CDR1 SGHRS and CDR2 YFSETQ. Trimming removed 0 bases at V and 1 base at J, with 10 bases between. CDR3 DNA sequence: TGCGCCAGCAGCTTGGACCTGGGGAGGAACACTGAAGCTTTCTTT. This encodes CASSLDLGRNTEAFF.

This clone was seen only a few times. The V and J genes are TRBV9 and TRBJ2-3, with D maybe TRBD2 (5 bases). This CDR3 is 15 amino acids long. The germline gives CDR1 SGDLS, CDR2 YYNGEE. V was trimmed by 5 bases and J by 5 bases, leaving 18 bases between them. The CDR3 protein is CASSSEYGNKDTQYF. The CDR3 DNA sequence: TGTGCCAGCAGTTCAGAGTACGGGAATAAAGATACGCAGTATTTT.